This is a list of T cell receptor beta chains from one sample in a study of vaccination effects on CD4 cells after COVID-19. Repertoires were generated with immunoSEQ multiplex PCR, while TCRdb's copy carries only in-frame clones and drops some. The sample has 45,000 to 55,000 clones; about three quarters are singletons. These receptors have no identified antigens. Sequencing used CD4+ T cells from PBMCs cultured without peptide, obtained after COVID-19 vaccination. These receptor sequences come from a human donor who received a COVID-19 vaccine. The CDR3 runs from the conserved cysteine through the conserved F or W. D genes are given only for firm matches. The size entry is marked missing in some rows and otherwise reads once, few, many or a size class.

clone_size | j_call | d_call | v_call | cdr3_aa | cdr3_nt
NA | TRBJ2-1 | TRBD1 | TRBV5-1 | CASSQSGTGAWNEQFF | TGCGCCAGCAGCCAAAGCGGGACAGGGGCATGGAATGAGCAGTTCTTC
few | TRBJ2-1 | NA | TRBV6-5 | CASSYSWEDEQFF | TGTGCCAGCAGTTACAGTTGGGAGGATGAGCAGTTCTTC
NA | TRBJ2-1 | TRBD2 | TRBV5-1 | CASSSITRLAGSRVEQFF | TGCGCCAGCAGCTCCATTACTAGGCTAGCGGGTTCCCGGGTTGAGCAGTTCTTC
NA | TRBJ1-1 | NA | TRBV9 | CASSRGGMNTEAFF | TGTGCCAGCAGCCGAGGGGGTATGAACACTGAAGCTTTCTTT
NA | TRBJ1-1 | NA | TRBV5-1 | CASRLGGVVGAFF | TGCGCCAGCAGATTGGGAGGGGTAGTGGGAGCTTTCTTT
NA | TRBJ2-3 | NA | TRBV2 | CASSEGRGPGTQYF | TGTGCCAGCAGTGAAGGACGGGGGCCGGGTACGCAGTATTTT
NA | TRBJ1-2 | NA | TRBV2 | CASGIDRLVYGYTF | TGTGCCAGCGGGATTGACAGGCTAGTCTATGGCTACACCTTC
NA | TRBJ1-4 | NA | TRBV4-2 | CASSQARGEKLFF | TGTGCCAGCAGCCAAGCAAGGGGTGAAAAACTGTTTTTT
few | TRBJ2-7 | NA | TRBV18 | CASSPQGTSYEQYF | TGTGCCAGCTCACCACAGGGGACCTCCTACGAGCAGTACTTC
NA | TRBJ1-1 | NA | TRBV3-1/TRBV3-2 | CASGKQGSDTEAFF | TGTGCCAGCGGGAAACAGGGTTCGGACACTGAAGCTTTCTTT
NA | TRBJ2-3 | TRBD2 | TRBV10-3 | CAIQFASGEDTQYF | TGTGCCATCCAATTTGCGAGCGGGGAAGATACGCAGTATTTT
NA | TRBJ2-3 | TRBD2 | TRBV14 | CASSHRGLAGGRTDTQYF | TGTGCCAGCAGCCATCGGGGACTAGCGGGAGGGCGGACAGATACGCAGTATTTT
NA | TRBJ1-1 | TRBD1 | TRBV6-1 | CASSDIQGYTEAFF | TGTGCCAGCAGTGATATACAGGGGTACACTGAAGCTTTCTTT
NA | TRBJ2-1 | NA | TRBV5-4 | CASSLSQRGENEQFF | TGTGCCAGCAGCTTGAGCCAGAGGGGAGAGAATGAGCAGTTCTTC
NA | TRBJ2-1 | TRBD2 | TRBV6-5 | CASCRSGGRYNEQFF | TGTGCCAGCTGCCGGAGCGGGGGGCGTTACAATGAGCAGTTCTTC
NA | TRBJ2-7 | NA | TRBV3-1/TRBV3-2 | CASSQEWDVEQYF | TGTGCCAGCAGCCAGGAGTGGGACGTCGAGCAGTACTTC
few | TRBJ2-1 | TRBD2 | TRBV7-7 | CASSTSGGKEQFF | TGTGCCAGCAGCACAAGCGGGGGGAAGGAGCAGTTCTTC
NA | TRBJ1-1 | TRBD1 | TRBV6-5 | CASSTGTENTEAFF | TGTGCCAGCAGTACTGGGACAGAGAACACTGAAGCTTTCTTT
NA | TRBJ2-7 | NA | TRBV5-1 | CASSLANREWEQYF | TGCGCCAGCAGCTTGGCCAACAGAGAGTGGGAGCAGTACTTC
once | TRBJ1-1 | TRBD1 | TRBV5-1 | CASSLAGRGRLMGPEAFF | TGCGCCAGCAGCTTGGCTGGCAGGGGGCGGCTGATGGGGCCTGAAGCTTTCTTT
NA | TRBJ2-7 | NA | TRBV29-1 | CSVGRRGEPYEQYF | TGCAGCGTTGGCCGGCGAGGCGAACCGTACGAGCAGTACTTC
NA | TRBJ2-3 | TRBD2 | TRBV2 | CASSSSGVTDTQYF | TGTGCCAGCAGTTCTAGCGGGGTCACAGATACGCAGTATTTT
few | TRBJ2-1 | NA | TRBV5-5 | CASRAGPDSGEQFF | TGTGCCAGCAGAGCAGGGCCAGATTCAGGCGAGCAGTTCTTC
NA | TRBJ2-1 | TRBD2 | TRBV4-1 | CASSLGLAGGPNNEQFF | TGCGCCAGCAGCCTGGGACTAGCGGGAGGGCCGAACAATGAGCAGTTCTTC
NA | TRBJ1-4 | NA | TRBV7-6 | CASSLGRDNEKLFF | TGTGCCAGCAGCTTAGGCAGGGATAATGAAAAACTGTTTTTT
NA | TRBJ1-2 | NA | TRBV5-1 | CASSLEVGGYTF | TGCGCCAGCAGCTTGGAAGTTGGGGGCTACACCTTC
NA | TRBJ2-7 | TRBD1 | TRBV4-1 | CASSRDQGDLSIQYF | TGCGCCAGCAGCCGCGACCAGGGGGATCTAAGTATTCAGTACTTC
NA | TRBJ2-1 | NA | TRBV12-3/TRBV12-4 | CASRQGMGEQFF | TGTGCCAGCAGGCAGGGTATGGGTGAGCAGTTCTTC
NA | TRBJ2-5 | TRBD1 | TRBV4-1 | CASGNRGAGETQYF | TGCGCCAGTGGAAACAGGGGCGCGGGAGAGACCCAGTACTTC
few | TRBJ2-3 | NA | TRBV5-4 | CASSSPGARGTDTQYF | TGTGCCAGCAGCTCCCCAGGGGCGAGGGGCACAGATACGCAGTATTTT
NA | TRBJ1-1 | NA | TRBV14 | CASSQSEYTEAFF | TGTGCCAGCAGCCAGTCAGAGTACACTGAAGCTTTCTTT
NA | TRBJ1-2 | TRBD1 | TRBV27 | CASSRDRAYGYTF | TGTGCCAGCAGTCGGGACAGGGCCTATGGCTACACCTTC
NA | TRBJ2-3 | TRBD2 | TRBV10-2 | CASSQSAGGRTDTQYF | TGCGCCAGCAGTCAATCAGCGGGAGGGCGGACAGATACGCAGTATTTT
NA | TRBJ2-1 | TRBD2 | TRBV19 | CADSGDSYNEQFF | TGTGCCGATAGCGGGGATTCCTACAATGAGCAGTTCTTC
NA | TRBJ1-3 | TRBD1 | TRBV27 | CASSPLGLDRGSGNTIYF | TGTGCCAGCAGTCCCCTTGGATTGGACAGGGGGTCTGGAAACACCATATATTTT
NA | TRBJ1-5 | NA | TRBV30 | CAWSVQGGQPQHF | TGTGCCTGGAGTGTACAGGGCGGTCAGCCCCAGCATTTT
NA | TRBJ2-1 | NA | TRBV2 | CASSASVRGNEQFF | TGTGCCAGCAGCGCTAGCGTGAGGGGCAATGAGCAGTTCTTC
once | TRBJ2-1 | NA | TRBV7-2 | CASSLWGGPYNEQFF | TGTGCCAGCAGCTTATGGGGGGGGCCCTACAATGAGCAGTTCTTC
NA | TRBJ2-7 | TRBD2 | TRBV2 | CASSDVSGGAYEQYF | TGTGCCAGCAGTGATGTAAGCGGGGGGGCCTACGAGCAGTACTTC
NA | TRBJ1-1 | TRBD1 | TRBV11-2 | CASSFGQGNTEAFF | TGTGCCAGCAGCTTCGGACAGGGGAACACTGAAGCTTTCTTT